This TCR beta chain was captured in a study of naive and memory T cell subsets. Study results and limitations: Especially in CD8 cells, naive repertoires contained a few larger clonotypes, possibly CD45RA-re-expressing memory cells. Over 85% of naive TCR sequences appeared only once, unlike memory subsets.

Both TRBC1 and TRBC2 were covered by a beta constant-region primer of two equimolar oligonucleotides. Four rounds of PCR amplified the ligated cDNA using nested alpha and beta constant-region primers plus SP2. A 12-nucleotide UMI and the SP2 primer were added to the cDNA 3' end by oligonucleotide ligation. TCRdb analysed the UMI-ligation and nested PCR reads with MiXCR anew, one entry per CDR3 protein. The table has over 65,000 distinct CDR3 sequences, over 9% seen once. The CDR3 has 14 residues. The V and J ends lost 7 bases and 7 bases, in that order; junction bases with no gene match: 13. Comments on this clonotype: Antigen unknown.

Sequences were obtained from naive CD8+ T cells from blood. The receptor comes from a human donor in good health. The chain has TRBV12-3 or TRBV12-4 and TRBJ2-7; 7 bases match TRBD2. The DNA for the CDR3 is TGTGCCAGCACCGTGGATGGCGGGAGAGTAGAGCAGTACTTC. Its protein is CASTVDGGRVEQYF.